This T cell receptor beta chain was recorded in a study of technical replicates of blood from a few donors. Germline V gene lookup returns CDR1 LNHDA and CDR2 SQIVND (reference sequence). The V and J ends lost 4 bases and 7 bases, in that order; junction bases with no gene match: 9. This CDR3 region has 16 residues. Here immunoSEQ multiplex PCR was the method, and the copy in TCRdb shows in-frame clones only, minus some. The sample has about 80,000 clones, roughly 93% seen once; the top ten hold 0.35% to 0.45%. Sequencing input: T cells isolated from PBMCs. This chain joins TRBV19 and TRBJ2-5; 13 bases line up with TRBD2. The clonotype comes from a human donor in good health. This CDR3 reads CASSTTGTSGTGTQYF. The CDR3 DNA reads as TGTGCCAGTAGTACAACCGGGACTAGCGGGACGGGGACCCAGTACTTC.